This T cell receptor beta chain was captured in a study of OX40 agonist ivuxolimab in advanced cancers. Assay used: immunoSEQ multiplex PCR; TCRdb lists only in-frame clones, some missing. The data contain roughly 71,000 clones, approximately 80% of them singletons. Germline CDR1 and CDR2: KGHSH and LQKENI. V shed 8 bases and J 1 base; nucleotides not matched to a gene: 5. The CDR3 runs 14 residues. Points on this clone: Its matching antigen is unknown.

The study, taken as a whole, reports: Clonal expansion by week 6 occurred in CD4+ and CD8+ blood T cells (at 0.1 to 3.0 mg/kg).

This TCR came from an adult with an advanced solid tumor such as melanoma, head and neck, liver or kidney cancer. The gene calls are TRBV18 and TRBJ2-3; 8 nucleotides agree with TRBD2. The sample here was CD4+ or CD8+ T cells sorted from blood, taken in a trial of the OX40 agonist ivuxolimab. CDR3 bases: TGTGCCAGCGACGGGAGGGCCGGCACAGATACGCAGTATTTT. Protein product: CASDGRAGTDTQYF. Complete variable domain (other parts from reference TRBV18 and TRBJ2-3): NAGVMQNPRHLVRRRGQEARLRCSPMKGHSHVYWYRQLPEEGLKFMVYLQKENIIDESGMPKERFSAEFPKEGPSILRIQQVVRGDSAAYFCASDGRAGTDTQYFGPGTRLTVL.